The source of this T cell receptor (beta chain) is a study of tumor-infiltrating lymphocytes in primary liver carcinoma. Study-level background: Each sample had roughly 3.65 to 7.13 million productive TCRbeta reads regardless of tissue type.

Synthesis of TCR beta cDNA was carried out from 450 to 500 ng total RNA with a constant-region primer. Generation of the TCR beta libraries relied on three nested multiplex PCR rounds using slightly modified ARM-PCR. The two initial PCR rounds, 9 to 11 cycles each, used TRBV1-TRBV30 forward and C-beta reverse primers. TCRdb used MiXCR to reprocess the multiplex PCR reads, holding one entry per CDR3 protein. The table includes about 210,000 distinct CDR3 sequences, about 85% detected once. The table lists this clonotype with a count of one. The junction does not match germline at one end; this may be a read error. The CDR3 has 13 residues. Germline values: CDR1 SQVTM, CDR2 ANQGSEA. The study co-extracted DNA and RNA from approximately 20-30 mg of unsorted bulk tissue.

The sequencing sample was made of tumor tissue from primary liver carcinoma. This TCR was recovered from a man aged 35-49 years with primary liver carcinoma and hepatitis B virus infection. This chain links TRBV29-1 with TRBJ2-1; no clear D gene. The CDR3 region has the DNA TGCAGCGTTGTGCGAGGCAGTTACAATGAGCAACTCTTC. Protein sequence: CSVVRGSYNEQLF.